This TCR beta chain originates from a study of patients and donors after allogeneic stem cell transplantation. This clonotype showed up just once. TCRdb processed the RT-PCR reads anew with MiXCR; each CDR3 protein has one entry. This sample has about 100,000 distinct CDR3 sequences, with 35% found just once. CDR3 length equals 14 residues. Germline loops: CDR1 LNHNV, CDR2 YYDKDF (reference sequence). Between the trimmed V and J ends, which lost 1 base and 4 bases, there was a span of 10 bases. The rearrangement uses TRBV15 and TRBJ1-2; possible D gene TRBD1, 5 bases. The sequence came from a human donor who was either an allogeneic HSCT recipient or a stem cell or donor lymphocyte infusion donor (not recorded which). It is not recorded whose cells these are; they may come from a transplant donor. Sequenced input: blood, either unsorted or a sorted T cell fraction (not recorded which). For the CDR3, the DNA is TGTGCCACCAGCAGAGGACCAGGGCTCTATGGCTACACCTTC. It yields the protein CATSRGPGLYGYTF.